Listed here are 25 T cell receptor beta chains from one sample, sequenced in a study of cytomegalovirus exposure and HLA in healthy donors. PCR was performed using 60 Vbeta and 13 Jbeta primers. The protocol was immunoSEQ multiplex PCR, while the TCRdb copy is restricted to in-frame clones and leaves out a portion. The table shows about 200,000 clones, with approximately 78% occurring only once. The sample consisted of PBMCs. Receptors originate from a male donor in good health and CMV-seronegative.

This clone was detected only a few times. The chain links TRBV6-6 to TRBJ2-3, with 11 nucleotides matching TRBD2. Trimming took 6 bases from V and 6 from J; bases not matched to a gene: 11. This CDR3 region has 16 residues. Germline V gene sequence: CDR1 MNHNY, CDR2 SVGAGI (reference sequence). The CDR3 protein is CASSSILAGVADTQYF. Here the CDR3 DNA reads TGTGCCAGCAGCTCCATACTAGCGGGAGTTGCGGATACGCAGTATTTT.

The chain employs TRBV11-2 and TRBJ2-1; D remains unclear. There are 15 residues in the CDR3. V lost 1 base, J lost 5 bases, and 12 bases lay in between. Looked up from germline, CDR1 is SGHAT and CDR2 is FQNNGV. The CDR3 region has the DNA TGTGCCAGCAGCTTAGCTGGCGGCTTCAACAATGAGCAGTTCTTC. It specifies CASSLAGGFNNEQFF.

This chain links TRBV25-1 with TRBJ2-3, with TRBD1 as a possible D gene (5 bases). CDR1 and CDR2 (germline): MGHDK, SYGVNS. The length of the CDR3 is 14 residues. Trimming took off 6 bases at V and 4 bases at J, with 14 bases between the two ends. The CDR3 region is CASSPRGLPDTQYF. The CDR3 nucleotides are TGTGCCAGCAGCCCTAGGGGATTGCCAGATACGCAGTATTTT.

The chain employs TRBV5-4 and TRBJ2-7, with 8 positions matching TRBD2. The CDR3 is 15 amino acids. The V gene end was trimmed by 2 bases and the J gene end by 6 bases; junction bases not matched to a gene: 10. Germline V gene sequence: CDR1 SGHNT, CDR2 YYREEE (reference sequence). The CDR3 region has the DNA TGTGCCAGCAGCTTAGGCGAGCGCGGGAGGTTCGAGCAGTACTTC. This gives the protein CASSLGERGRFEQYF.

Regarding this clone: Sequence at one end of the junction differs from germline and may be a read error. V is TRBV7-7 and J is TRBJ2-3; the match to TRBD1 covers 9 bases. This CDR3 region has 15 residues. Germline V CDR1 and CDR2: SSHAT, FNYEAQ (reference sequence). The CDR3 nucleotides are TGTGCTAGCAGCCGGGGACAGGGAAGCACAGATACGCAGTATTTT. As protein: CASSRGQGSTDTQYF.

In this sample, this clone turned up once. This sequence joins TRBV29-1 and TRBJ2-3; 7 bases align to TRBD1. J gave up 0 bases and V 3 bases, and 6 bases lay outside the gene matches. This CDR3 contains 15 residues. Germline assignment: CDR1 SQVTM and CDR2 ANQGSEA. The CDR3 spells CSVEGTVKSTDTQYF. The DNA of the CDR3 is TGCAGCGTTGAGGGGACAGTAAAAAGCACAGATACGCAGTATTTT.

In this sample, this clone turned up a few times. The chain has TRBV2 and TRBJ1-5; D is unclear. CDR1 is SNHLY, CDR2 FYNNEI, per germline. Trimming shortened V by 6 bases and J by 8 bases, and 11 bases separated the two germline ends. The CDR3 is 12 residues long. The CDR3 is CASRAGGKPQHF. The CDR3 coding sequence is TGTGCCAGCAGGGCAGGAGGGAAGCCCCAGCATTTT.

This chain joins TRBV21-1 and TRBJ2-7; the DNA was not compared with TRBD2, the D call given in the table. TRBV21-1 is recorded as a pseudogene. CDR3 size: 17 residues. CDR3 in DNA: TGTGCCAGCAGCAAATCCCGTCGGGTCTTGCCGCGGTACGAGCAGTACTTC. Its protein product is CASSKSRRVLPRYEQYF.

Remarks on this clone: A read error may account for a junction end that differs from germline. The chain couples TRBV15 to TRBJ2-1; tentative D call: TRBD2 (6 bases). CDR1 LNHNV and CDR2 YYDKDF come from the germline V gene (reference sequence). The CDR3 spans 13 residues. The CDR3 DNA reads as TGTGCCACCAGCAGCTCATCTGGGACTTGGGGGGTCTTC. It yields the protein CATSSSSGTWGVF.

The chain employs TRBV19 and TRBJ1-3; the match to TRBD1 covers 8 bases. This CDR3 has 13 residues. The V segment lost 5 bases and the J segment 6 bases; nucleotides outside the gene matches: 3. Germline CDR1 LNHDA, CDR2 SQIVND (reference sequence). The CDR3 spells CASSRQGTNTIYF. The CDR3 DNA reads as TGTGCCAGTAGTCGACAGGGGACAAACACCATATATTTT.

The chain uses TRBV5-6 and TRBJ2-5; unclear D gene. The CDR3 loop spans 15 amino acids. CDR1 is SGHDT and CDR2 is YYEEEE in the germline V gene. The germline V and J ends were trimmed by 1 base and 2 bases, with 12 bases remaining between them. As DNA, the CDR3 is TGTGCCAGCAGCTTGACTCTCGGGTTTCAAGAGACCCAGTACTTC. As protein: CASSLTLGFQETQYF.

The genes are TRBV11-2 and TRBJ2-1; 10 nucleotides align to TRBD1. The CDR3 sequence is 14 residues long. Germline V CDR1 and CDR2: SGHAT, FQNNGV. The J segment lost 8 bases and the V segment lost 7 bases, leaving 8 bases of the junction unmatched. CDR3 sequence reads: CASTRDRGWDEQFF. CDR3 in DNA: TGTGCCAGCACCAGGGACAGGGGTTGGGATGAGCAGTTCTTC.

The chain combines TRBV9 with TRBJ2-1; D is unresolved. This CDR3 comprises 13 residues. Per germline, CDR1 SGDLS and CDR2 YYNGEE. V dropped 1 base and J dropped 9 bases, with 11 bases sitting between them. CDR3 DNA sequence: TGTGCCAGCAGCGTACTAGATGTTAGTGAGCAGTTCTTC. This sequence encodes CASSVLDVSEQFF.

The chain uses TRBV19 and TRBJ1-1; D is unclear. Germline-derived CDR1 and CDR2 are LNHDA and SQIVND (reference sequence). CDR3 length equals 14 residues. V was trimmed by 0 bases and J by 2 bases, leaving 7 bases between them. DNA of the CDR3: TGTGCCAGTAGTATAGATCGGGGAAACACTGAAGCTTTCTTT. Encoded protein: CASSIDRGNTEAFF.

The CDR3 region is CASSLSRATYEQYF. Written as DNA, the CDR3 is TGTGCCAGCAGCTTATCCAGGGCGACCTACGAGCAGTACTTC. This chain connects TRBV11-2 to TRBJ2-7; D is possibly TRBD1 (5 bases). Trimming left V 2 bases short and J 2 bases short, with 10 bases between. From germline, CDR1 is SGHAT and CDR2 FQNNGV. This CDR3 region has 14 residues.

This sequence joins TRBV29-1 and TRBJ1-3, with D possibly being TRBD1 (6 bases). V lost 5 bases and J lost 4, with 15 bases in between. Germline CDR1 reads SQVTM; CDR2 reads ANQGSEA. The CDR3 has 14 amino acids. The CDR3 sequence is CSVSGRGGGNTIYF. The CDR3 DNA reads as TGCAGCGTTTCGGGCAGGGGAGGGGGAAACACCATATATTTT.

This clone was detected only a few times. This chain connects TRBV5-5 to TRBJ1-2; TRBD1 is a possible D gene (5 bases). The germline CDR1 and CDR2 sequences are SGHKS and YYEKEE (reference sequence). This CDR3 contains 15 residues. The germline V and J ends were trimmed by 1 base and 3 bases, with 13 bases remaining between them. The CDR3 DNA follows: TGTGCCAGCAGCTTGAGCCCCGGAGGGGACTATGGCTACACCTTC. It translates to CASSLSPGGDYGYTF.

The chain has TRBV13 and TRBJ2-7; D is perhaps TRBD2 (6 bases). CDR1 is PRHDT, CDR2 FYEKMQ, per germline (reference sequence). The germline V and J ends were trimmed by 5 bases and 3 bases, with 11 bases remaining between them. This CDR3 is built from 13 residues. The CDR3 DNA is TGTGCCAGCAGCCCCGGACTACACTACGAGCAGTACTTC. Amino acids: CASSPGLHYEQYF.

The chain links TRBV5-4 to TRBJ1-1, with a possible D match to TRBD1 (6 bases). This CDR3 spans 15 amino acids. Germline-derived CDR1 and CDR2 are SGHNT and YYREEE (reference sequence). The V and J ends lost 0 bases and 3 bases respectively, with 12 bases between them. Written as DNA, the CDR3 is TGTGCCAGCAGCTTGGTGGGGGGGCAAGACACTGAAGCTTTCTTT. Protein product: CASSLVGGQDTEAFF.

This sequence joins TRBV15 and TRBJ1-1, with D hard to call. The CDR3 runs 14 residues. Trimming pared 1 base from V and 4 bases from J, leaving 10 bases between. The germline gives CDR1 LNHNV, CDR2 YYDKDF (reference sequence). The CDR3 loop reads CATSRGRESTEAFF. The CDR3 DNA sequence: TGTGCCACCAGCAGAGGTCGGGAGTCCACTGAAGCTTTCTTT.

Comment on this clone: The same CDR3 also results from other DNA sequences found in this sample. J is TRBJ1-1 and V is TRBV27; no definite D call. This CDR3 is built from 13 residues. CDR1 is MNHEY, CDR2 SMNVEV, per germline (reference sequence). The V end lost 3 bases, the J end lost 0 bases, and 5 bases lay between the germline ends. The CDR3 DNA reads TGTGCCAGCAGTTTGAGTATGAACACTGAAGCTTTCTTT. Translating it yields CASSLSMNTEAFF.

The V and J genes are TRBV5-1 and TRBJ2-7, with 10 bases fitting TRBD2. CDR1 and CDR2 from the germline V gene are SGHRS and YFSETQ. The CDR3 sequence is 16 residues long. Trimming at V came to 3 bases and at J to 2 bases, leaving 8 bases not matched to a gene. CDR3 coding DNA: TGCGCCAGCAGCTCCTTCACTAGCGGGGTAACCTACGAGCAGTACTTC. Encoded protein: CASSSFTSGVTYEQYF.

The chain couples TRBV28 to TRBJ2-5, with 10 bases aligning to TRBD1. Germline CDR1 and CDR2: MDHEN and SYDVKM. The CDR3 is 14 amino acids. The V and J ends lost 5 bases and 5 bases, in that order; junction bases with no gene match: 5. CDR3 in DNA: TGTGCCAGCAGTCGGACAGGGGGTATCGAGACCCAGTACTTC. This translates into CASSRTGGIETQYF.

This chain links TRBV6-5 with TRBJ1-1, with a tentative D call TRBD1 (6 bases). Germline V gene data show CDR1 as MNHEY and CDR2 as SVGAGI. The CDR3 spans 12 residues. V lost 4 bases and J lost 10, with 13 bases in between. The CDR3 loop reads CASSSGHQRAFF. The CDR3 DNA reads TGTGCCAGCAGTTCGGGACACCAAAGAGCTTTCTTT.

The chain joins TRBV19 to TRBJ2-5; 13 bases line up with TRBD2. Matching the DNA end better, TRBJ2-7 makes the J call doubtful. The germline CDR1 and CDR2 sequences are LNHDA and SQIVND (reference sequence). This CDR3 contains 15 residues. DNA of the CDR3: TGTGCCAGTAGTTTCGGACTAGCGGGAGTGAACGAGCAGTACTTC. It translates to CASSFGLAGVNEQYF.